These T cell receptor beta chains were read from a single sample in a study of metastatic and nonmetastatic thyroid tumors. MiXCR was used by TCRdb to re-call the PCR reads. The sample yields 20,000 to 30,000 clones, around a quarter seen once. The sample taken for sequencing was blood. These receptors all come from a female donor with papillary thyroid cancer or a benign thyroid nodule (not recorded which). Some clones in this sample may be carry-over from other donors' samples. The CDR3 runs from the conserved cysteine through the conserved F or W. Each record gives: J gene, clone size, V gene, D gene, CDR3 length, CDR3 protein, CDR3 DNA. A D gene is named only where the DNA matches it firmly. Size values are once, few and many counts, or a class for expanded clones, and some rows have none.

TRBJ2-1 many TRBV5-6 NA 13 CASSLVGGDEQFF TGTGCCAGCAGCTTGGTTGGGGGCGATGAGCAGTTCTTC
TRBJ2-3 many TRBV4-1 NA 15 CASSQGTSLGDTQYF TGCGCCAGCAGCCAAGGGACTTCCCTTGGGGATACGCAGTATTTT
TRBJ1-2 once TRBV5-1 NA 13 CASSLNGDYGYTF TGCGCCAGCAGCTTGAACGGCGACTATGGCTACACCTTC
TRBJ2-3 many TRBV2 NA 13 CANRGTVTDTQYF TGTGCCAACCGCGGGACAGTAACAGATACGCAGTATTTT
TRBJ2-5 NA TRBV2 NA 16 CASIKSTKTGRETQYF TGTGCCAGCATCAAAAGTACCAAAACGGGCCGAGAGACCCAGTACTTC
TRBJ1-2 NA TRBV6-2/TRBV6-3 NA 15 CASSYSRGRSQGYTF TGTGCCAGCAGTTACTCGAGAGGTAGGAGTCAAGGCTACACCTTC
TRBJ1-2 NA TRBV5-1 TRBD1 13 CASSSSGTEGYTF TGCGCCAGCAGCTCATCCGGGACAGAAGGCTACACCTTC
TRBJ1-2 NA TRBV28 NA 14 CASSLDGTAYGYTF TGTGCCAGCAGCCTCGACGGAACCGCTTATGGCTACACCTTC
TRBJ1-1 many TRBV3-1 NA 15 CASSHQGRKNTEAFF TGTGCCAGCAGCCACCAAGGACGGAAGAACACTGAAGCTTTCTTT
TRBJ2-1 NA TRBV7-2 TRBD2 16 CASSLALAGRVNEQFF TGTGCCAGCAGCCTAGCTTTAGCGGGGCGGGTGAATGAGCAGTTCTTC
TRBJ1-2 medium-sized TRBV28 NA 15 CASSTRGGGTGGYTF TGTGCCAGCAGCACCCGGGGGGGCGGAACCGGAGGCTACACCTTC
TRBJ1-6 medium-sized TRBV20-1 NA 15 CSAKRFEGSDSPLHF TGCAGTGCTAAGAGGTTTGAGGGGTCGGATTCACCCCTCCACTTT
TRBJ1-5 medium-sized TRBV5-1 NA 15 CASSLAPSSNQPQHF TGCGCCAGCAGCTTGGCGCCCTCTAGCAATCAGCCCCAGCATTTT
TRBJ2-6 NA TRBV20-1 NA 13 CSALGSWANVLTF TGCAGTGCTCTAGGGTCTTGGGCCAACGTCCTTACTTTC
TRBJ1-1 few TRBV6-5 NA 14 CAIIYRGEFAEAFF TGTGCCATCATTTACAGAGGGGAATTCGCTGAAGCTTTCTTT
TRBJ1-5 NA TRBV28 NA 11 CASCRVQPQHF TGTGCCAGCTGCAGAGTTCAGCCCCAGCATTTT
TRBJ1-2 medium-sized TRBV6-1 TRBD1 15 CASSSPGQGLYGYTF TGTGCCAGCAGCTCACCGGGACAGGGGCTCTATGGCTACACCTTC
TRBJ2-1 many TRBV9 TRBD1 15 CASSVGQGVYNEQFF TGTGCCAGCAGCGTCGGACAGGGGGTGTACAATGAGCAGTTCTTC
TRBJ2-1 many TRBV3-1 TRBD1 15 CASSVGQGRYNEQFF TGTGCCAGCAGCGTCGGACAGGGCCGTTACAATGAGCAGTTCTTC
TRBJ1-1 many TRBV18 TRBD1 15 CASSRAGGENTEAFF TGTGCCAGCTCACGGGCAGGGGGCGAGAACACTGAAGCTTTCTTT
TRBJ2-2 NA TRBV19 NA 15 CASSMGEWASGELFF TGTGCCAGTAGTATGGGGGAATGGGCTTCCGGGGAGCTGTTTTTT
TRBJ2-7 medium-sized TRBV7-3 TRBD1 15 CASSSTGTGGHEQYF TGTGCCAGCAGCTCAACCGGGACAGGGGGCCACGAGCAGTACTTC
TRBJ1-1 NA TRBV7-9 NA 15 CASTLTGSVNTEAFF TGTGCCAGCACCCTTACGGGGTCCGTAAACACTGAAGCTTTCTTT
TRBJ1-1 medium-sized TRBV29-1 TRBD1 14 CSFRQGGEVSEAFF TGCAGCTTTCGACAGGGGGGTGAAGTCTCTGAAGCTTTCTTT
TRBJ2-5 many TRBV28 NA 12 CASGRPLETQYF TGTGCCAGCGGGAGGCCCCTGGAGACCCAGTACTTC
TRBJ1-2 NA TRBV4-2 TRBD1 15 CASSQEEGAQDGYTF TGTGCCAGCAGCCAAGAGGAGGGGGCACAGGATGGCTACACCTTC
TRBJ2-7 NA TRBV20-1 NA 14 CSAIRRTGSYEQYF TGCAGTGCTATCCGCCGTACAGGGAGCTACGAGCAGTACTTC
TRBJ2-1 NA TRBV20-1 TRBD2 15 CSARVSLAGDTEQFF TGCAGTGCTAGAGTTAGCCTAGCGGGAGACACTGAGCAGTTCTTC
TRBJ2-1 many TRBV28 NA 13 CASSFVTYNEQFF TGTGCCAGCAGTTTTGTCACATACAATGAGCAGTTCTTC
TRBJ2-1 NA TRBV9 TRBD2 16 CASSPGRTSGNNEQFF TGTGCCAGCAGCCCAGGTAGGACTAGCGGCAACAATGAGCAGTTCTTC
TRBJ2-7 many TRBV13 TRBD2 16 CASSFRPSGRKYEQYF TGTGCCAGCAGCTTTAGGCCTAGCGGGAGGAAGTACGAGCAGTACTTC
TRBJ2-1 medium-sized TRBV12-3/TRBV12-4 TRBD2 16 CASRERLAGLYNEQFF TGTGCCAGCAGGGAAAGACTAGCGGGATTATACAATGAGCAGTTCTTC
TRBJ2-2 many TRBV5-1 NA 16 CASSLTGVTNTGELFF TGCGCCAGCAGCTTGACGGGAGTAACGAACACCGGGGAGCTGTTTTTT
TRBJ1-2 NA TRBV7-6 NA 15 CASIPRNCGDYGYTF TGTGCCAGCATCCCCCGAAATTGTGGAGACTATGGCTACACCTTC
TRBJ2-5 NA TRBV20-1 NA 14 CSARWGGRGVTQYF TGCAGTGCTAGATGGGGGGGGCGAGGGGTGACCCAGTACTTC
TRBJ2-5 NA TRBV7-2 TRBD2 14 CASTGTSGLETQYF TGTGCCAGTACCGGGACTAGCGGTTTAGAGACCCAGTACTTC
TRBJ1-4 many TRBV5-8 NA 12 CASRLGREKLFF TGTGCCAGCAGACTCGGGCGGGAAAAACTGTTTTTT
TRBJ2-1 many TRBV5-4 TRBD2 16 CASSLSRGGSYNEQFF TGTGCCAGCAGCTTGTCTCGCGGGGGGTCCTACAATGAGCAGTTCTTC
TRBJ1-5 NA TRBV6-1 NA 14 CASSDRGANQPQHF TGTGCCAGCAGTGACCGGGGGGCCAATCAGCCCCAGCATTTT
TRBJ2-4 few TRBV28 NA 15 CASSYSGHSKNIQYF TGTGCTAGCAGCTATTCGGGGCATTCCAAAAACATTCAGTACTTC
TRBJ1-1 medium-sized TRBV11-2 TRBD1 14 CASSLSDRVAEAFF TGTGCCAGCAGCTTATCCGACAGGGTTGCTGAAGCTTTCTTT
TRBJ1-2 few TRBV25-1 NA 14 CASSELGSAYGYTF TGTGCCAGCAGTGAATTGGGCAGCGCCTATGGCTACACCTTC
TRBJ1-1 medium-sized TRBV19 NA 15 CASSIPAGTNTEAFF TGTGCCAGTAGTATCCCGGCAGGGACGAACACTGAAGCTTTCTTT
TRBJ2-1 many TRBV19 TRBD2 16 CASSMGAGGALREQFF TGTGCCAGTAGTATGGGGGCGGGGGGAGCCCTCAGGGAGCAGTTCTTC
TRBJ1-3 many TRBV20-1 NA 13 CSAGTISGNTIYF TGCAGTGCAGGGACAATCTCTGGAAACACCATATATTTT
TRBJ1-6 few TRBV13 NA 14 CASSLRTGNSPLHF TGTGCCAGCAGCTTAAGAACAGGGAATTCACCCCTCCACTTT
TRBJ1-1 few TRBV27 NA 13 CAISPGVNTEAFF TGTGCCATCTCTCCAGGAGTGAACACTGAAGCTTTCTTT